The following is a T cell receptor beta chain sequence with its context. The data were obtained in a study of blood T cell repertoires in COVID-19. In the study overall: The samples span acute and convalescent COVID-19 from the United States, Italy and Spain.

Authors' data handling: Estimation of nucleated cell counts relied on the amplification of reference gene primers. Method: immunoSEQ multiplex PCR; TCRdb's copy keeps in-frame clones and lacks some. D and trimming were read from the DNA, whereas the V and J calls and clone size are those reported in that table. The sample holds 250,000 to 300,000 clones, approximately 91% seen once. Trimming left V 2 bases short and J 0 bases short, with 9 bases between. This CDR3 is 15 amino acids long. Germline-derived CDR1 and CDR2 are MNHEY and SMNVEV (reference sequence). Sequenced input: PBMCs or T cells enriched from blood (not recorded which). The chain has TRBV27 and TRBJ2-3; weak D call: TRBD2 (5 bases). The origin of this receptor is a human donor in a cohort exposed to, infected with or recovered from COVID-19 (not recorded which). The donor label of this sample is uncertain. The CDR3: CASSLLSGSTDTQYF. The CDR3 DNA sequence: TGTGCCAGCAGTTTACTAAGCGGAAGCACAGATACGCAGTATTTT.